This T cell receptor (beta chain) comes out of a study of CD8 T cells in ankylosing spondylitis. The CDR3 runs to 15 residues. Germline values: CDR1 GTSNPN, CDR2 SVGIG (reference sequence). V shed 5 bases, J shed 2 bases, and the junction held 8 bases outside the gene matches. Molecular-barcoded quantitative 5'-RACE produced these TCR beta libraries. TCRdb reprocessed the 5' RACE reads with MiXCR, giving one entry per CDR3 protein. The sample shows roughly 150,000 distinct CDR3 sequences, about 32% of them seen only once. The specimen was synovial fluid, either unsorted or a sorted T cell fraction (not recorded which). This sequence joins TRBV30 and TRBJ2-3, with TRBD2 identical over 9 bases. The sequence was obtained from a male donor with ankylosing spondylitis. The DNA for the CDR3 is TGTGCCTGGGGGCGGGGGGGAGTTTTCACAGATACGCAGTATTTT. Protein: CAWGRGGVFTDTQYF.